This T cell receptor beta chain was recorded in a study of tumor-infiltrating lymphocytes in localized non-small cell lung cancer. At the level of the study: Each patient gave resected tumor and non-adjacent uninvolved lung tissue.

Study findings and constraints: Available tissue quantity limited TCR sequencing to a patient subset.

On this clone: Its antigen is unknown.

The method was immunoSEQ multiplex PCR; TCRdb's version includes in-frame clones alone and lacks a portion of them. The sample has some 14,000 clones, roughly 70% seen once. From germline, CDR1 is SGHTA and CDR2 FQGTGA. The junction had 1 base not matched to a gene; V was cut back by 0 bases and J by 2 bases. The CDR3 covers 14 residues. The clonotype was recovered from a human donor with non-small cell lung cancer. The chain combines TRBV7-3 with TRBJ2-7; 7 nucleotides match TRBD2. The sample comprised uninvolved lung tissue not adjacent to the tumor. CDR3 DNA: TGTGCCAGCAGCTTAACGGCGGGGGCCTACGAGCAGTACTTC. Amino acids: CASSLTAGAYEQYF.